These 21 T cell receptor beta chains were all obtained from the same sample, sequenced in a study of human T cells and chemical hapten exposure. TCRdb re-called the RACE reads through MiXCR, storing one row per CDR3 protein. The sample yields approximately 97,000 distinct CDR3 sequences, 9.5% to 12% seen once. Time point of the sample: patch test 2, 6 weeks after DPC sensitization. Described treatment: therapeutic diphenylcyclopropenone sensitization with weekly scalp DPC. Sequences were derived from whole blood, sampled in connection with sensitization to the hapten diphenylcyclopropenone (DPC). The receptors were gathered from a woman aged 40 to 55 with alopecia areata. Some clones in this sample may be carry-over from other donors' samples.

This chain joins TRBV7-2 and TRBJ1-2; D ambiguous. V was shortened by 5 bases and J by 9 bases, with 19 bases between the two germline ends. The CDR3 length is 14 residues. Germline V gene data show CDR1 as SGHTA and CDR2 as FQGNSA. CDR3 region: CASSLGRTVRSYTF. In DNA form, the CDR3 reads TGTGCCAGCAGCCTAGGGCGGACGGTCAGAAGCTACACCTTC.

The chain is built from TRBV2 and TRBJ2-5; no firm D call. V lost 5 bases and J lost 5, with 9 bases in between. The length of the CDR3 is 12 residues. In germline, CDR1 is SNHLY, CDR2 FYNNEI. DNA of the CDR3: TGTGCCAGCAGTCGCGGTCCGGAGACCCAGTACTTC. Translation: CASSRGPETQYF.

Many counts were recorded for this clonotype. This chain uses TRBV14 with TRBJ1-6; D is undetermined. V was clipped by 4 bases and J by 8 bases, with 12 bases between them. The CDR3 sequence is 14 residues long. Germline V gene sequence: CDR1 SGHDN, CDR2 FVKESK. In nucleotides, the CDR3 is TGTGCCAGCAGCCGATACGGTAGTTATTCACCCCTCCACTTT. This translates into CASSRYGSYSPLHF.

This clonotype was observed many times. The gene calls are TRBV11-2 and TRBJ2-7; 10 bases are a match to TRBD2. The CDR3 length is 17 residues. V was pared by 1 base and J by 4 bases, with 10 bases of the junction left unmatched. Germline-derived CDR1 and CDR2 are SGHAT and FQNNGV. CDR3 sequence (DNA): TGTGCCAGCAGCTTAGCCCCCCCGCGGGGACTAGCGTACGAGCAGTACTTC. Its protein is CASSLAPPRGLAYEQYF.

The table lists this clonotype with many counts. The chain recombines TRBV6-2 or TRBV6-3 with TRBJ2-7; D might be TRBD1 (6 bases). Per germline, CDR1 MNHEY and CDR2 SVGEGT. This CDR3 contains 11 residues. V lost 8 bases, J lost 5 bases, and 10 bases lay in between. The DNA of the CDR3 is TGTGCCAGCCGGGACACCGACGAGCAGTACTTC. It specifies CASRDTDEQYF.

This clonotype was counted between two and nine times. This rearrangement joins TRBV28 to TRBJ2-2; unclear D gene. Germline V lookup: CDR1 MDHEN, CDR2 SYDVKM. V was trimmed by 1 base and J by 3 bases, leaving 9 bases between them. This CDR3 has 15 amino acids. DNA for the CDR3: TGTGCCAGCAGTTTATTGGATACAGACACCGGGGAGCTGTTTTTT. This encodes CASSLLDTDTGELFF.

At least ten counts were recorded for this clonotype. The CDR3 nucleotides read TGTGCCTGGAGTGCGTGGCAGGGCGAGCAGCCCCAGCATTTT. This encodes CAWSAWQGEQPQHF. The rearrangement uses TRBV30 and TRBJ1-5, with TRBD1 as a possible D gene (5 bases). V lost 1 base, J lost 7 bases, and 14 bases lay in between. CDR1 GTSNPN and CDR2 SVGIG come from the germline V gene (reference sequence). The CDR3 is 14 amino acids.

Remarks on this clonotype: This may be a read error: a much more frequent sequence differs by one nucleotide. DNA of the CDR3: TGTGCCAGCAGCCCCCGGGACAGGTGGCTCAATGAGCAGTTCTTC. Amino acid sequence: CASSPRDRWLNEQFF. The chain carries TRBV3-1 and TRBJ2-1; 8 bases are shared with TRBD1. V gave up 4 bases and J gave up 6 bases; unmatched junction bases: 8. This CDR3 has 15 residues. Germline V gene sequence: CDR1 LGHDT, CDR2 YNNKEL (reference sequence).

For this clonotype: This may come from a read error, since a much larger clone is one base off. The chain joins TRBV3-1 to TRBJ2-2; D may be TRBD1 or TRBD2 (5 bases each). The ends were cut back, 2 bases at V and 5 bases at J, with 18 bases in the middle. The CDR3 sequence is 17 residues long. Germline CDR1 LGHDT, CDR2 YNNKEL (reference sequence). As DNA, the CDR3 is TGTGCCAGCAGCCAAAGGCACGGGGCAGCTATGACCGGGGAGCTGTTTTTT. As protein: CASSQRHGAAMTGELFF.

This clonotype was seen at least ten times. V usage is TRBV4-2 and J usage is TRBJ2-5, with D tentatively TRBD2 (6 bases). Trimming removed 0 bases at V and 2 bases at J, with 10 bases between. There are 15 residues in the CDR3. Germline lookup yields CDR1 LGHNA and CDR2 YNFKEQ. CDR3 nucleotide sequence: TGTGCCAGCAGCCAAGATGGGAGCGGGCAAGAGACCCAGTACTTC. Its translation: CASSQDGSGQETQYF.

The J gene is TRBJ2-3, the V gene TRBV7-2, with D unclear. The CDR3 has 12 residues. V was shortened by 7 bases and J by 1 base, with 6 bases between the two germline ends. Germline lookup yields CDR1 SGHTA and CDR2 FQGNSA. The CDR3 sequence is CASTWGTDTQYF. Here the CDR3 DNA reads TGTGCCAGCACTTGGGGCACAGATACGCAGTATTTT.

Many counts were recorded for this clonotype. The chain links TRBV29-1 to TRBJ1-5, with D possibly being TRBD1 (5 bases). This CDR3 is built from 13 residues. CDR1 and CDR2 from the germline V gene are SQVTM and ANQGSEA. Trimming pared 4 bases from V and 4 bases from J, leaving 11 bases between. The CDR3 DNA follows: TGCAGCGTTGGGCCGGGGGGTAATCAGCCCCAGCATTTT. It specifies CSVGPGGNQPQHF.

The J gene is TRBJ1-5, the V gene TRBV30; no definite D call. V was pared by 2 bases and J by 0 bases, with 8 bases between. The CDR3 has 14 residues. Per the germline V gene, CDR1 is GTSNPN and CDR2 is SVGIG (reference sequence). The CDR3 sequence is CAWSPTDSNQPQHF. CDR3 nucleotide sequence: TGTGCCTGGAGTCCCACGGATAGCAATCAGCCCCAGCATTTT.

The V and J genes are TRBV2 and TRBJ2-2; the match to TRBD2 covers 7 bases. Trimming at V came to 5 bases and at J to 4 bases, leaving 10 bases not matched to a gene. Looked up from germline, CDR1 is SNHLY and CDR2 is FYNNEI. The CDR3 is 16 residues long. CDR3 DNA sequence: TGTGCCAGCAGTATCTCGATGGGAGGGGCCACCGGGGAGCTGTTTTTT. It yields the protein CASSISMGGATGELFF.

This clonotype was counted between two and nine times. This chain uses TRBV11-3 with TRBJ2-1, with D unresolved. Germline V gene sequence: CDR1 SGHNT, CDR2 YENEEA. The CDR3 spans 13 residues. Trimming took 1 base from V and 9 from J, leaving 10 bases between them. This CDR3 is CASSLANFGEQFF. The CDR3 region has the DNA TGTGCCAGCAGCTTAGCAAACTTTGGTGAGCAGTTCTTC.

This clonotype was found many times. The rearrangement joins TRBV20-1 to TRBJ2-3; D unclear. The V gene's germline CDR1 is DFQATT and CDR2 SNEGSKA (reference sequence). CDR3 length: 16 amino acids. CDR3 in amino acids: CSGPGRNVALTDTQYF. The CDR3 nucleotides read TGCAGCGGACCCGGACGGAACGTCGCCCTCACAGATACGCAGTATTTT.

This clonotype was detected only a few times. J is TRBJ1-3 and V is TRBV12-3 or TRBV12-4; D is perhaps TRBD1 (6 bases). The V and J ends lost 6 bases and 2 bases respectively, with 14 bases between them. CDR3 length: 15 residues. Here the CDR3 reads CASRSQGNAGNTIYF. CDR3 coding DNA: TGTGCCAGCAGGAGTCAGGGGAATGCTGGAAACACCATATATTTT.

This clonotype showed up many times. The genes are TRBV5-4 and TRBJ2-1; D is ambiguous. CDR1 is SGHNT and CDR2 is YYREEE in the germline V gene (reference sequence). Deletions cut 3 bases from V and 6 bases from J, with 16 bases between. This CDR3 is built from 15 residues. The CDR3 region is CASSYTSVPSNEQFF. In nucleotides, the CDR3 is TGTGCCAGCAGCTACACGAGCGTTCCGTCCAATGAGCAGTTCTTC.

The chain combines TRBV9 with TRBJ2-3; a weak D match, TRBD2 (6 bases). Between the trimmed V and J ends, which lost 6 bases and 10 bases, there was a span of 27 bases. The CDR3 spans 16 residues. Germline CDR1 reads SGDLS; CDR2 reads YYNGEE. As DNA, the CDR3 is TGTGCCAGCACCCCACAGAGGGGACTCCAGGGAGGAGCGCAGTATTTT. Translating it yields CASTPQRGLQGGAQYF.

This clonotype has a handful of counts. The chain combines TRBV11-3 with TRBJ2-1, with 14 bases lining up with TRBD2. Trimming removed 3 bases from V and 8 bases from J; junction bases left unmatched: 9. The germline gives CDR1 SGHNT, CDR2 YENEEA. There are 17 residues in the CDR3. The CDR3 DNA reads TGTGCCAGCAGCTTCTATACGACTAGCGGGAGGGTCCATGAGCAGTTCTTC. Protein product: CASSFYTTSGRVHEQFF.

The chain combines TRBV12-3 or TRBV12-4 with TRBJ2-3, with a possible D match to TRBD2 (6 bases). The V gene lost 3 bases and the J gene lost 2 bases, with 12 bases spanning the gap. There are 15 residues in the CDR3. As DNA, the CDR3 is TGTGCCAGCAGTTTTGGGCGGGGTCACACAGATACGCAGTATTTT. The encoded protein is CASSFGRGHTDTQYF.